This T cell receptor (beta chain) was captured in a study of T cell responses to AZD1222 COVID-19 vaccine. Notes on the study in general: It should be noted that donors were predominantly white British and more often female, and clonal diversity was possibly underestimated. Nearly half of spike-specific TCRs reportedly target variant regions that are unmutated in the B.1.351 and B.1.1.7 variants. Spike-specific TCR breadth and depth grew following two AZD1222 doses. Just a handful of AZD1222 recipients tested seropositive at baseline.

Some clones are missing from TCRdb's copy, which holds only in-frame ones; the method was immunoSEQ multiplex PCR. The table has around 150,000 clones, approximately 88% seen once; the top ten hold about 3.4%. Of note for this clone: Antigen: not known.

The CDR3 is made up of 14 amino acids. V lost 4 bases, J lost 7 bases, and 12 bases lay in between. CDR1 and CDR2 (germline): SGHKS, YYEKEE (reference sequence). The receptor comes from an adult in good health. Sequenced material: peripheral blood, taken on day 0 of MenACWY control vaccination. This chain uses TRBV5-5 with TRBJ1-6; TRBD1 might be the D (6 bases). CDR3 in amino acids: CASSLRTDNSPLHF. In nucleotides, the CDR3 is TGTGCCAGCAGCCTGAGGACAGACAATTCACCCCTCCACTTT.